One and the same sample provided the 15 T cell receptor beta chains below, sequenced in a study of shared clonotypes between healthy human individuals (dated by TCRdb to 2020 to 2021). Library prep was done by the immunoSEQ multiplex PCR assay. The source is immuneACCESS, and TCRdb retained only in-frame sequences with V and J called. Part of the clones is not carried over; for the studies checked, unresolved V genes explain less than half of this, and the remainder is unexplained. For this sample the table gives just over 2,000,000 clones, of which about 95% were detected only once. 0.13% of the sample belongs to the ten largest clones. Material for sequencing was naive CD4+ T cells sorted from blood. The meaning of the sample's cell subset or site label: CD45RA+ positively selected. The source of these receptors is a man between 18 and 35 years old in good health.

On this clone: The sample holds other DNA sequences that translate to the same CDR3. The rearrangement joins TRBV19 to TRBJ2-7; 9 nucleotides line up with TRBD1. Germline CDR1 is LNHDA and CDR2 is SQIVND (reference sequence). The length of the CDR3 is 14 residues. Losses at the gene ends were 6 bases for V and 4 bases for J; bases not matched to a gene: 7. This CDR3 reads CASSKTGGPYEQYF. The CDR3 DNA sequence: TGTGCCAGTAGCAAGACAGGGGGTCCTTACGAGCAGTACTTC.

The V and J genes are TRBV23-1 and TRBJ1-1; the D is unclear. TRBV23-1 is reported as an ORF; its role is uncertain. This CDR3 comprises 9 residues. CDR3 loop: CAARIEAFF. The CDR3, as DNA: TGCGCGGCTCGAATTGAAGCTTTCTTT.

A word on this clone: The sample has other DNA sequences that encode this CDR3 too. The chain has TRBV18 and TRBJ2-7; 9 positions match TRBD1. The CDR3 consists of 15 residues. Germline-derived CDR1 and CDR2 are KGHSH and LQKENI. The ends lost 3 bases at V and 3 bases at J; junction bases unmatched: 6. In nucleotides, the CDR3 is TGTGCCAGCTCACCCGGGACAGGGAACAGCTACGAGCAGTACTTC. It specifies CASSPGTGNSYEQYF.

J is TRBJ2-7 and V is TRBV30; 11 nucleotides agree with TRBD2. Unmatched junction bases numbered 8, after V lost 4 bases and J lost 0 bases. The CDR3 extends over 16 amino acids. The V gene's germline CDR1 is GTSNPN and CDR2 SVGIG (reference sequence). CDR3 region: CAWTRLAGPTSYEQYF. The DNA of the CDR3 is TGTGCCTGGACCAGACTAGCGGGACCAACCTCCTACGAGCAGTACTTC.

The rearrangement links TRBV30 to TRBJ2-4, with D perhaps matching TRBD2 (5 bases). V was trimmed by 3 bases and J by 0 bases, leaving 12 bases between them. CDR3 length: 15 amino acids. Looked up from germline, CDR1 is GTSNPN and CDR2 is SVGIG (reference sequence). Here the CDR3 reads CAWRGAELAKNIQYF. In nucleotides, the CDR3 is TGTGCCTGGAGGGGAGCGGAGCTAGCCAAAAACATTCAGTACTTC.

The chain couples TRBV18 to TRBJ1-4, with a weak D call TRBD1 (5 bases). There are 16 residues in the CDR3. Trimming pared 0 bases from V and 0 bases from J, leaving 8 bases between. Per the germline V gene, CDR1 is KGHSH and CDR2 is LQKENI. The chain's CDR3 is CASSPPGGATNEKLFF. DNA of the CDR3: TGTGCCAGCTCACCACCGGGGGGTGCAACTAATGAAAAACTGTTTTTT. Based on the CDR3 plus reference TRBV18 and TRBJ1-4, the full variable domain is NAGVMQNPRHLVRRRGQEARLRCSPMKGHSHVYWYRQLPEEGLKFMVYLQKENIIDESGMPKERFSAEFPKEGPSILRIQQVVRGDSAAYFCASSPPGGATNEKLFFGSGTQLSVL.

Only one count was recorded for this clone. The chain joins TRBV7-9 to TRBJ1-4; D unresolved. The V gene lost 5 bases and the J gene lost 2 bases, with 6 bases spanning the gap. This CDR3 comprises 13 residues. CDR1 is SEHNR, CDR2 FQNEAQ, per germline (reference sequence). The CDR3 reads CASSRSTNEKLFF. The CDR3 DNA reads TGTGCCAGCAGCCGGAGCACTAATGAAAAACTGTTTTTT. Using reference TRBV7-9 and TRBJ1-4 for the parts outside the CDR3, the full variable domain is DTGVSQNPRHKITKRGQNVTFRCDPISEHNRLYWYRQTLGQGPEFLTYFQNEAQLEKSRLLSDRFSAERPKGSFSTLEIQRTEQGDSAMYLCASSRSTNEKLFFGSGTQLSVL.

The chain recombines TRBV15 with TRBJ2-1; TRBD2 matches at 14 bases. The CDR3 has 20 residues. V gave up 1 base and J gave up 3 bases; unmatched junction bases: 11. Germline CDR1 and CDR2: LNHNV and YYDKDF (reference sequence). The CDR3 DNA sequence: TGTGCCACCAGCAGAGGCCCGGGACTAGCGGGAGTCGGTAACTACAATGAGCAGTTCTTC. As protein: CATSRGPGLAGVGNYNEQFF.

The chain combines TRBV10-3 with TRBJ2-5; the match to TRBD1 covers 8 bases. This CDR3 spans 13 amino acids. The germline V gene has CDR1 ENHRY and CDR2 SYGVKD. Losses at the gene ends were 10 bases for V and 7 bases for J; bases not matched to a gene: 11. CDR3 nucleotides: TGTGCCACCGGACAGGGTACTGGTGGGACCCAGTACTTC. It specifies CATGQGTGGTQYF.

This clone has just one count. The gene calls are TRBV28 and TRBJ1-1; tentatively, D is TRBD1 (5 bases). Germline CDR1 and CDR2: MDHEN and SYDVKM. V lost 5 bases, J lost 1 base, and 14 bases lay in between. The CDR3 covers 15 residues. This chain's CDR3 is CASSPTPQGNTEAFF. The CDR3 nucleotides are TGTGCCAGCAGTCCGACTCCGCAGGGGAACACTGAAGCTTTCTTT.

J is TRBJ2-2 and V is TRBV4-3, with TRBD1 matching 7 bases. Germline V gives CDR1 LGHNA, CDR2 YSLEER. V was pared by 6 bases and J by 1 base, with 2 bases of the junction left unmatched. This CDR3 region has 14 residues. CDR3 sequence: CASSRDRNTGELFF. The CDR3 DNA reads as TGCGCCAGCAGTCGGGACAGGAACACCGGGGAGCTGTTTTTT.

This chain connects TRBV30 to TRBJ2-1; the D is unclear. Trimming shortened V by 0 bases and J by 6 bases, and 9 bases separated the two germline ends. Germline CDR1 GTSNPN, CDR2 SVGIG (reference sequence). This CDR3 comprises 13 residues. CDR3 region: CAWSVQFRNEQFF. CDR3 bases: TGTGCCTGGAGTGTACAGTTTCGCAATGAGCAGTTCTTC.

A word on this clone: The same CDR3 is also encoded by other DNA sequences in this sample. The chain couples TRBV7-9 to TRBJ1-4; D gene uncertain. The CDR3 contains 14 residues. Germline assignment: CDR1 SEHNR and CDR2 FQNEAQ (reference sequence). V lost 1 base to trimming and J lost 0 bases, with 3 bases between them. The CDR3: CASSLGSTNEKLFF. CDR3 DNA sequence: TGTGCCAGCAGCTTAGGGTCAACTAATGAAAAACTGTTTTTT.

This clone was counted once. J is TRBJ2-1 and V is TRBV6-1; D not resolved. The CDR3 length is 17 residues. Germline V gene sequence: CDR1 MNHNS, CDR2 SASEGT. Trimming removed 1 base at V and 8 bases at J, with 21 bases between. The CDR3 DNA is TGTGCCAGCAGTGAAGTACGTTTTTTCGGGCTACCGGATGAGCAGTTCTTC. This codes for CASSEVRFFGLPDEQFF.

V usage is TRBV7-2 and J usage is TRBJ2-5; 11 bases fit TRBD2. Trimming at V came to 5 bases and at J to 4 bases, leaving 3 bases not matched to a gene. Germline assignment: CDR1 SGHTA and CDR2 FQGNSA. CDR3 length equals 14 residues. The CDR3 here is CASSLLAGVETQYF. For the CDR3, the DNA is TGTGCCAGCAGCCTACTAGCGGGAGTAGAGACCCAGTACTTC.